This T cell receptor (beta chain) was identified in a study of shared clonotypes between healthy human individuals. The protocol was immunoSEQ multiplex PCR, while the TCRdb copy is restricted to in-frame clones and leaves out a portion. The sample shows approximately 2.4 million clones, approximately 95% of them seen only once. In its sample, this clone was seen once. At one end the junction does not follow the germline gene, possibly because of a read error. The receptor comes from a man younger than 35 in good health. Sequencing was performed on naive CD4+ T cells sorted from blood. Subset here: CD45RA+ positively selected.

CDR3: CVSSREGIYGYTF. The DNA for the CDR3 is TGTGTCAGCAGCCGCGAGGGAATCTATGGCTACACCTTC. The V and J genes are TRBV7-3 and TRBJ1-2; D remains ambiguous. The length of the CDR3 is 13 residues. Germline assignment: CDR1 SGHTA and CDR2 FQGTGA.